These 8 T cell receptor beta chains were all obtained from the same sample, sequenced in a study of OX40 agonist ivuxolimab in advanced cancers. TCRdb's table, derived via immunoSEQ multiplex PCR, lists solely in-frame clones and lacks some. In the table there are roughly 58,000 clones, around 85% of which are singletons. The source was CD4+ or CD8+ T cells sorted from blood, collected in a trial of the OX40 agonist ivuxolimab. These receptors came from an adult with an advanced solid tumor such as melanoma, head and neck, liver or kidney cancer.

The chain links TRBV4-1 to TRBJ2-2; D gene ambiguous. The CDR3 spans 15 residues. The germline CDR1 and CDR2 sequences are MGHRA and YSYEKL. Trimming left V 6 bases short and J 6 bases short, with 17 bases between. The CDR3 loop is CASRATTPVSGELFF. For the CDR3, the DNA is TGCGCCAGCAGGGCAACCACCCCGGTCTCCGGGGAGCTGTTTTTT.

The chain joins TRBV2 to TRBJ1-3; 8 nucleotides line up with TRBD1. CDR3 length: 14 residues. Germline values: CDR1 SNHLY, CDR2 FYNNEI. V was clipped by 6 bases and J by 3 bases; unmatched bases: 4. The CDR3: CASSGQGYGNTIYF. The CDR3, as DNA: TGTGCCAGCAGCGGACAGGGTTATGGAAACACCATATATTTT.

The chain combines TRBV7-8 with TRBJ2-5, with D possibly TRBD1 on 6 matching bases. Germline CDR1 SGHVS, CDR2 FQNEAQ. The length of the CDR3 is 13 residues. V gave up 5 bases and J gave up 3 bases, with 10 bases separating them. CDR3: CASSPGQKETQYF. The DNA of the CDR3 is TGTGCCAGCAGCCCCGGACAGAAAGAGACCCAGTACTTC.

The V gene is TRBV21-1, the J gene TRBJ1-4; the table gives TRBD1 as D, unverified against the DNA. TRBV21-1 is an annotated pseudogene. The CDR3 sequence is 18 residues long. The CDR3 nucleotides read TGTGCCAGCAGCTCCAGCCGGGACAGGGAACACACTAATGAAAAACTGTTTTTT. It translates to CASSSSRDREHTNEKLFF.

The chain employs TRBV27 and TRBJ2-7; 8 bases are a match to TRBD1. J lost 2 bases, V lost 1 base, and 4 bases had no gene match. CDR3 size: 15 residues. Germline CDR1 is MNHEY and CDR2 is SMNVEV (reference sequence). The CDR3 reads CASSLYRTGTYEQYF. The CDR3, as DNA: TGTGCCAGCAGTTTATACAGGACAGGGACCTACGAGCAGTACTTC.

J is TRBJ1-6 and V is TRBV7-9; a possible D gene is TRBD1 (6 bases). The CDR3 sequence is 19 residues long. The V and J ends lost 3 bases and 6 bases respectively, with 24 bases between them. The germline V gene has CDR1 SEHNR and CDR2 FQNEAQ (reference sequence). CDR3 sequence reads: CASSFVGQKLGRGNSPLHF. DNA for the CDR3: TGTGCCAGCAGCTTCGTTGGACAGAAACTCGGGCGGGGTAATTCACCCCTCCACTTT.

The CDR3 sequence is CASSGRDRGTYEQYF. CDR3 DNA sequence: TGTGCCAGCAGTGGCCGGGACAGGGGTACCTACGAGCAGTACTTC. This sequence joins TRBV28 and TRBJ2-7; TRBD1 agrees at 10 bases. Unmatched junction bases numbered 6, after V lost 5 bases and J lost 2 bases. CDR1 is MDHEN, CDR2 SYDVKM, per germline. The CDR3 extends over 15 amino acids. The entire variable domain, with the rest obtained from reference TRBV28 and TRBJ2-7, is as follows: DVKVTQSSRYLVKRTGEKVFLECVQDMDHENMFWYRQDPGLGLRLIYFSYDVKMKEKGDIPEGYSVSREKKERFSLILESASTNQTSMYLCASSGRDRGTYEQYFGPGTRLTVT.

The rearrangement links TRBV15 to TRBJ1-1; D not certain. V lost 0 bases to trimming and J lost 5 bases, with 10 bases between them. CDR3 size: 14 residues. Germline loops: CDR1 LNHNV, CDR2 YYDKDF (reference sequence). CDR3 residues: CATSRETRRTEAFF. The CDR3 DNA follows: TGTGCCACCAGCAGAGAAACTCGTCGGACTGAAGCTTTCTTT.